Listed below are T cell receptor beta chains from one sample, sequenced in a study of blood T cell repertoires in COVID-19. The data were produced by immunoSEQ multiplex PCR, yet TCRdb's version contains in-frame clones alone and is incomplete. The profile shows approximately 200,000 clones, 75% to 85% of them singletons. The sample comprised peripheral blood. These receptors were obtained from a woman aged 35 to 49 with COVID-19, enrolled during active disease. CDR3s include the opening cysteine and the closing phenylalanine or tryptophan. D genes are given only for firm matches. Clone size appears in some rows only: once, few, many, or a class for an expanded clone.

TRBJ1-1,TRBV7-2,-,-,TGTGCCAGCAGCAGAGACTCTGAAGCTTTCTTT,CASSRDSEAFF
TRBJ2-7,TRBV10-3,TRBD1,few,TGTGCCATCAGCAAGGGGGCCGCCTACGAGCAGTACTTC,CAISKGAAYEQYF
TRBJ2-1,TRBV6-5,TRBD1,-,TGTGCCAGCAGACTATCAGGGGGCGAAGGCAATGAGCAGTTCTTC,CASRLSGGEGNEQFF
TRBJ1-1,TRBV2,-,-,TGTGCCAGCAGTGCACTTGGGAACACTGAAGCTTTCTTT,CASSALGNTEAFF
TRBJ2-7,TRBV5-6,-,few,TGTGCCAGCAGCTTGGCAGCTAGCAACGGTTACGAGCAGTACTTC,CASSLAASNGYEQYF
TRBJ2-2,TRBV18,-,-,TGTGCCAGCTCACCTACGCGGAACACCGGGGAGCTGTTTTTT,CASSPTRNTGELFF
TRBJ1-2,TRBV5-4,-,few,TGTGCCAGCAGCTTGAATCAGGGGATCTATGGCTACACCTTC,CASSLNQGIYGYTF
TRBJ1-1,TRBV5-4,-,-,TGTGCCAGCAGCTTTTCTGGACAGCGTCGAGGAGCTTTCTTT,CASSFSGQRRGAFF
TRBJ1-5,TRBV10-3,-,-,TGTGCCATCAGTCCTAATAACCAGGGTAACCAGCCCCAGCATTTT,CAISPNNQGNQPQHF
TRBJ1-2,TRBV4-2,-,-,TGTGCCAGCGGGCAGGGGTATGGCTACACCTTC,CASGQGYGYTF